The 19 T cell receptor beta chains presented below share a single source sample, sequenced in a study of blood T cell repertoires in COVID-19. The method was immunoSEQ multiplex PCR; TCRdb's version includes in-frame clones alone and lacks a portion of them. The sample holds 430,000 or so clones; approximately 88% are singletons and the top ten take 1.8%. The material sequenced was PBMCs or T cells enriched from blood (not recorded which). These receptors were collected from a woman in her thirties or forties who had recovered from COVID-19.

This chain connects TRBV12-3 or TRBV12-4 to TRBJ2-1, with 9 bases matching TRBD1. The CDR3 has 13 amino acids. The V gene end was trimmed by 5 bases and the J gene end by 10 bases; junction bases not matched to a gene: 6. CDR3 DNA: TGTGCCAGCAGTCGGGACAGGGTAGGAGAGCAGTTCTTC. Translation gives CASSRDRVGEQFF.

The rearrangement joins TRBV12-3 or TRBV12-4 to TRBJ1-6; D remains unclear. The CDR3 runs 13 residues. V gave up 6 bases and J gave up 8 bases, with 11 bases separating them. DNA of the CDR3: TGTGCCAGCAGCCCAGCGACCCATTCACCCCTCCACTTT. This encodes CASSPATHSPLHF.

This clone has only one observation. The chain is built from TRBV9 and TRBJ2-7, with D hard to call. V lost 3 bases and J 5 bases, leaving 12 bases between the germline ends. The CDR3 contains 13 residues. Germline V gives CDR1 SGDLS, CDR2 YYNGEE. CDR3 region: CASSDSPLHEQYF. Written as DNA, the CDR3 is TGTGCCAGCAGCGATAGCCCCCTCCACGAGCAGTACTTC.

The J gene is TRBJ2-2, the V gene TRBV29-1; D gene ambiguous. CDR3 length equals 18 residues. Germline-derived CDR1 and CDR2 are SQVTM and ANQGSEA. V shed 3 bases and J shed 6 bases, with 26 bases lying between them. CDR3 protein: CSVESGTRRRRSAGELFF. The CDR3 DNA sequence: TGCAGCGTTGAGTCCGGAACGCGACGGAGAAGGTCCGCCGGGGAGCTGTTTTTT.

The CDR3 protein is CASRLGLAPSYNEQFF. The CDR3 DNA follows: TGTGCCAGCAGGTTGGGACTAGCGCCATCCTACAATGAGCAGTTCTTC. The chain uses TRBV6-4 and TRBJ2-1, with TRBD2 identical over 10 bases. This CDR3 has 16 residues. Germline loops: CDR1 MRHNA, CDR2 SNTAGT. V trimming: 6 bases; J trimming: 1 base; junction bases outside the gene matches: 6.

This chain connects TRBV27 to TRBJ2-3; 7 nucleotides agree with TRBD1. Germline trimming cut 5 bases from V and 3 bases from J; bases unmatched to any gene: 8. This CDR3 is 15 amino acids long. Germline values: CDR1 MNHEY, CDR2 SMNVEV (reference sequence). The CDR3 region is CASSTRQGYTDTQYF. Written as DNA, the CDR3 is TGTGCCAGCAGTACCCGACAGGGCTATACAGATACGCAGTATTTT.

V and J are TRBV4-1 and TRBJ1-6, with 10 bases identical to TRBD1. The CDR3 contains 16 residues. The J segment lost 6 bases and the V segment lost 3 bases, leaving 5 bases of the junction unmatched. Germline CDR1 is MGHRA and CDR2 is YSYEKL. CDR3 region: CASSHGTGDGNSPLHF. The CDR3 region has the DNA TGCGCCAGCAGCCATGGGACAGGGGACGGTAATTCACCCCTCCACTTT.

The chain carries TRBV7-2 and TRBJ2-2; 11 bases fit TRBD2. In germline, CDR1 is SGHTA, CDR2 FQGNSA. The CDR3 totals 16 residues. The V and J ends lost 5 bases and 0 bases, in that order; junction bases with no gene match: 2. The CDR3 DNA follows: TGTGCCAGCAGCGCGACTAGCGGGGCGAACACCGGGGAGCTGTTTTTT. Its translation is CASSATSGANTGELFF.

The rearrangement uses TRBV7-9 and TRBJ1-1; D might be TRBD1 (6 bases). CDR3 size: 14 residues. V lost 5 bases, J lost 3 bases, and 13 bases lay in between. Germline loops: CDR1 SEHNR, CDR2 FQNEAQ (reference sequence). CDR3 sequence reads: CASSPKQGYTEAFF. In DNA form, the CDR3 reads TGTGCCAGCAGCCCGAAACAGGGTTACACTGAAGCTTTCTTT.

The rearrangement links TRBV19 to TRBJ1-5, with unresolved D. Germline-derived CDR1 and CDR2 are LNHDA and SQIVND (reference sequence). There are 13 residues in the CDR3. The germline V and J ends were trimmed by 7 bases and 6 bases, with 13 bases remaining between them. The CDR3 reads CASNRGFIQPQHF. CDR3 nucleotide sequence: TGTGCCAGTAATAGAGGGTTCATTCAGCCCCAGCATTTT.

This sequence joins TRBV29-1 and TRBJ2-1, with a weak D call TRBD2 (5 bases). The CDR3 extends over 16 amino acids. In germline, CDR1 is SQVTM, CDR2 ANQGSEA. The V end was cut by 0 bases, the J end by 2 bases, with 14 bases between. Here the CDR3 reads CSVEEGLLGAYNEQFF. The CDR3 DNA follows: TGCAGCGTTGAAGAGGGCCTCCTCGGGGCCTACAATGAGCAGTTCTTC.

The chain has TRBV18 and TRBJ1-4; D is uncertain. V was pared by 4 bases and J by 0 bases, with 9 bases between. CDR3 length equals 15 residues. CDR1 and CDR2 (germline): KGHSH, LQKENI. The CDR3 DNA reads as TGTGCCAGCTCACGCAGTCAGGCAACTAATGAAAAACTGTTTTTT. Amino acids: CASSRSQATNEKLFF. Full variable domain (missing parts from reference TRBV18 and TRBJ1-4): NAGVMQNPRHLVRRRGQEARLRCSPMKGHSHVYWYRQLPEEGLKFMVYLQKENIIDESGMPKERFSAEFPKEGPSILRIQQVVRGDSAAYFCASSRSQATNEKLFFGSGTQLSVL.

The chain uses TRBV5-4 and TRBJ2-1, with TRBD2 matching over 8 bases. The CDR3 covers 16 residues. Germline values: CDR1 SGHNT, CDR2 YYREEE (reference sequence). V shed 3 bases, J shed 4 bases, and the junction held 9 bases outside the gene matches. CDR3 protein: CASSSRAGGRYNEQFF. For the CDR3, the DNA is TGTGCCAGCAGCTCCCGGGCGGGAGGTCGGTACAATGAGCAGTTCTTC. The full variable domain, with the rest looked up from reference TRBV5-4 and TRBJ2-1, is ETGVTQSPTHLIKTRGQQVTLRCSSQSGHNTVSWYQQALGQGPQFIFQYYREEENGRGNFPPRFSGLQFPNYSSELNVNALELDDSALYLCASSSRAGGRYNEQFFGPGTRLTVL.

The genes are TRBV11-3 and TRBJ2-5; D remains ambiguous. Germline CDR1 SGHNT, CDR2 YENEEA. The CDR3 is made up of 16 amino acids. The V end lost 0 bases, the J end lost 1 base, and 12 bases lay between the germline ends. DNA of the CDR3: TGTGCCAGCAGCTTAGATCCCCTATTTGCCCAAGAGACCCAGTACTTC. Amino acid sequence: CASSLDPLFAQETQYF.

The chain uses TRBV5-1 and TRBJ2-7, with D perhaps TRBD1 (6 bases). This CDR3 comprises 16 residues. Trimming removed 0 bases at V and 7 bases at J, with 20 bases between. The germline CDR1 and CDR2 sequences are SGHRS and YFSETQ. As DNA, the CDR3 is TGCGCCAGCAGCTTGGGGGCAGGGGCCCAGAAAGGAGAGCAGTACTTC. Protein: CASSLGAGAQKGEQYF.

This chain uses TRBV5-1 with TRBJ2-4, with TRBD2 identical over 7 bases. The V gene end was trimmed by 0 bases and the J gene end by 0 bases; junction bases not matched to a gene: 12. This CDR3 spans 19 amino acids. Germline assignment: CDR1 SGHRS and CDR2 YFSETQ. The CDR3 bases are TGCGCCAGCAGCTTGGGTAGGGCTAGCGGTTCCCTAGCCAAAAACATTCAGTACTTC. Its protein product is CASSLGRASGSLAKNIQYF.

This rearrangement joins TRBV7-9 to TRBJ1-2; TRBD1 aligns across 7 bases. Germline loops: CDR1 SEHNR, CDR2 FQNEAQ (reference sequence). The V segment lost 1 base and the J segment 7 bases; nucleotides outside the gene matches: 3. The CDR3 runs to 13 residues. In nucleotides, the CDR3 is TGTGCCAGCAGCTTAGAGACAGGGAGTGGCTACACCTTC. Protein product: CASSLETGSGYTF.

V usage is TRBV16 and J usage is TRBJ1-1, with D possibly being TRBD1 (5 bases). Deletions cut 0 bases from V and 6 bases from J, with 14 bases between. The CDR3 runs 15 residues. Germline assignment: CDR1 KGHSY and CDR2 FQNENV. CDR3 amino acids: CASSQSSVPGAEAFF. As DNA, the CDR3 is TGTGCCAGCAGCCAATCGTCCGTCCCGGGGGCTGAAGCTTTCTTT.

The gene calls are TRBV7-2 and TRBJ1-4, with a possible D match to TRBD1 (6 bases). CDR1 and CDR2 from the germline V gene are SGHTA and FQGNSA. CDR3 length equals 14 residues. Deletions cut 4 bases from V and 0 bases from J, with 6 bases between. In nucleotides, the CDR3 is TGTGCCAGCAGCTGGACAGCAACTAATGAAAAACTGTTTTTT. Its protein is CASSWTATNEKLFF.